The next 12 T cell receptor beta chains were all read from a single sample in a study of CD8+ T cells in alopecia areata. Treatment meaning: oral pan-JAK inhibitor, 5-10 mg twice daily. Sequencing relied on a cDNA template that was reverse transcribed from extracted RNA. TCRdb's table, derived via immunoSEQ multiplex PCR, lists solely in-frame clones and lacks some. The data contain about 210,000 clones, more than 45% of them seen just once; the ten biggest clones take up roughly 1.5%. This material consisted of CD4+ T cells sorted from blood, taken at week 4, from a patient treated with tofacitinib. Receptors originate from a human donor with alopecia areata.

The V and J genes are TRBV30 and TRBJ1-2; D is possibly TRBD1 (6 bases). Trimming shortened V by 0 bases and J by 5 bases, and 19 bases separated the two germline ends. The CDR3 extends over 16 amino acids. Germline loops: CDR1 GTSNPN, CDR2 SVGIG (reference sequence). The CDR3 loop reads CAWSVILPRDKYGYTF. CDR3 in DNA: TGTGCCTGGAGTGTCATTTTACCTCGGGACAAATATGGCTACACCTTC.

In this sample, this clone turned up a few times. The V gene is TRBV29-1, the J gene TRBJ2-3; D is perhaps TRBD1 (6 bases). The V and J ends lost 6 bases and 3 bases respectively, with 13 bases between them. The germline CDR1 and CDR2 sequences are SQVTM and ANQGSEA. The CDR3 runs to 13 residues. The CDR3 coding sequence is TGCAGCGTAGGACAAGGGACAACAGATACGCAGTATTTT. It yields the protein CSVGQGTTDTQYF.

The genes are TRBV7-2 and TRBJ2-7; unclear D gene. This CDR3 is built from 16 residues. V lost 2 bases and J lost 1, with 15 bases in between. Germline V lookup: CDR1 SGHTA, CDR2 FQGNSA. CDR3 amino acids: CASSLYPPTSSYEQYF. The CDR3 nucleotides read TGTGCCAGCAGCTTATATCCTCCCACCTCATCCTACGAGCAGTACTTC.

This clone was seen a single time. The chain joins TRBV6-6 to TRBJ1-2, with 10 bases matching TRBD1. Unmatched junction bases numbered 10, after V lost 6 bases and J lost 3 bases. Germline V gene lookup returns CDR1 MNHNY and CDR2 SVGAGI (reference sequence). This CDR3 is built from 16 residues. The CDR3 reads CASRQVVGTGDYGYTF. The CDR3 DNA reads TGTGCCAGCAGACAAGTCGTCGGGACAGGGGACTATGGCTACACCTTC.

This chain joins TRBV29-1 and TRBJ1-1; 10 bases map to TRBD1. Germline lookup yields CDR1 SQVTM and CDR2 ANQGSEA. This CDR3 has 15 residues. V dropped 4 bases and J dropped 1; count of bases not matched to a gene: 6. DNA of the CDR3: TGCAGCGTTGGGCCGGGACAGGGGAAGAACACTGAAGCTTTCTTT. Protein: CSVGPGQGKNTEAFF.

The V call is TRBV4-3, the J call TRBJ2-7, with 9 bases identical to TRBD1. J was trimmed by 4 bases and V by 1 base; bases with no gene match: 5. CDR3 size: 15 residues. CDR1 is LGHNA, CDR2 YSLEER, per germline. CDR3 nucleotides: TGCGCCAGCAGCCAAGGGGACAGGGTAGTGTACGAGCAGTACTTC. This sequence encodes CASSQGDRVVYEQYF.

This clone was seen a single time. The CDR3: CASSGQGTLVTEAFF. The CDR3 DNA sequence: TGTGCCAGCAGTGGACAAGGGACCCTGGTCACTGAAGCTTTCTTT. This rearrangement joins TRBV2 to TRBJ1-1; D perhaps matches TRBD1 (5 bases). The germline V and J ends were trimmed by 4 bases and 4 bases, with 16 bases remaining between them. This CDR3 region has 15 residues. Germline lookup yields CDR1 SNHLY and CDR2 FYNNEI. Variable domain in full (rest from reference TRBV2 and TRBJ1-1): EPEVTQTPSHQVTQMGQEVILRCVPISNHLYFYWYRQILGQKVEFLVSFYNNEISEKSEIFDDQFSVERPDGSNFTLKIRSTKLEDSAMYFCASSGQGTLVTEAFFGQGTRLTVV.

In nucleotides, the CDR3 is TGTGCCAGCAGTGATGGTGGGGCTATGAACACTGAAGCTTTCTTT. Its translation is CASSDGGAMNTEAFF. The chain carries TRBV25-1 and TRBJ1-1; tentative D call: TRBD1 (5 bases). The germline V and J ends were trimmed by 3 bases and 0 bases, with 11 bases remaining between them. Germline-derived CDR1 and CDR2 are MGHDK and SYGVNS. This CDR3 contains 15 residues.

The J gene is TRBJ1-2, the V gene TRBV28; D is undetermined. Germline loops: CDR1 MDHEN, CDR2 SYDVKM. The CDR3 spans 14 residues. With 7 bases removed from V and 2 bases from J, the gap between germline ends came to 14 bases. CDR3 nucleotide sequence: TGTGCCAGCACCCCCGACGTAATGAACTATGGCTACACCTTC. It codes for CASTPDVMNYGYTF.

The CDR3 DNA sequence: TGTGCCAGCAGTTACGCCACAGGTTTCTATGGCTACACCTTC. This encodes CASSYATGFYGYTF. The V call is TRBV6-5, the J call TRBJ1-2, with D possibly matching TRBD1 (5 bases). Trimming stripped 2 bases from V and 4 bases from J, with 11 bases between. The germline gives CDR1 MNHEY, CDR2 SVGAGI. This CDR3 has 14 residues.

The chain combines TRBV27 with TRBJ1-5; no clear D. CDR1 and CDR2 from the germline V gene are MNHEY and SMNVEV (reference sequence). This CDR3 is 15 amino acids long. The V and J ends lost 2 bases and 3 bases respectively, with 11 bases between them. The CDR3 spells CASSLEGLINQPQHF. The DNA for the CDR3 is TGTGCCAGCAGTTTAGAGGGTCTGATCAATCAGCCCCAGCATTTT.

This chain links TRBV4-1 with TRBJ1-2; D gene uncertain. CDR1 and CDR2 from the germline V gene are MGHRA and YSYEKL. The V end was cut by 1 base, the J end by 1 base, with 10 bases between. This CDR3 spans 15 amino acids. Here the CDR3 reads CASSQVSKSNYGYTF. DNA of the CDR3: TGCGCCAGCAGCCAAGTCAGCAAGAGTAACTATGGCTACACCTTC.